The T cell receptor beta chain described here comes from a study of T cell responses to AZD1222 COVID-19 vaccine. The table came from immunoSEQ multiplex PCR; TCRdb's copy has only in-frame clones and leaves some out. This sample yields fewer than 120,000 clones, of which 81% are seen a single time; 4% to 5% belongs to the top ten. This clone showed up just a few times. V lost 0 bases and J lost 4, with 7 bases in between. This CDR3 region has 13 residues. From germline, CDR1 is LNHDA and CDR2 SQIVND (reference sequence). The TCR originated in an adult in good health. The V and J genes are TRBV19 and TRBJ2-7; no reliable D call. The source material was peripheral blood, sampled on day 0 of AZD1222 vaccination. The CDR3 loop reads CASSIDTSYEQYF. The DNA for the CDR3 is TGTGCCAGTAGTATAGATACGAGTTACGAGCAGTACTTC.